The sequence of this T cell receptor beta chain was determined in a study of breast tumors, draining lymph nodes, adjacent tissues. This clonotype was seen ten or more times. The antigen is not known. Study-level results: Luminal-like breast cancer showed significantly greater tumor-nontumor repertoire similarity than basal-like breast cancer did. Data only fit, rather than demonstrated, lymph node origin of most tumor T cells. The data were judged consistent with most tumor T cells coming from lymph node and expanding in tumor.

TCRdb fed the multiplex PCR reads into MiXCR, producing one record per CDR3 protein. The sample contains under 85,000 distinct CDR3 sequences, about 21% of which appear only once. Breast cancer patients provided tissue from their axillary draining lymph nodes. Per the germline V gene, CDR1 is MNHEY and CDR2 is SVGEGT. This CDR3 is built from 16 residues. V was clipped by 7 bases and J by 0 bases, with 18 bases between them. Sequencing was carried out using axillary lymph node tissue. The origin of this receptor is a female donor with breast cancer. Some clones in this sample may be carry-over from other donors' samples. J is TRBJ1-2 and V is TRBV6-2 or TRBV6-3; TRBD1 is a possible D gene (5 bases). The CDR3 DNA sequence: TGTGCCAGCACCGGGGACGGGCGAACACCTAACTATGGCTACACCTTC. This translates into CASTGDGRTPNYGYTF.